A single sample is the source of the 8 T cell receptor beta chains below, sequenced in a study of circulating tumor DNA in untreated peripheral T-cell lymphoma. The repertoire was sequenced with immunoSEQ multiplex PCR; TCRdb's copy has only in-frame clones and lacks some. The sample includes 6,000 to 7,500 clones, about 75% seen only once; the top ten take 16%. The sequencing input was tumor tissue. All receptors derive from a human donor with peripheral T-cell lymphoma.

The J gene is TRBJ1-1, the V gene TRBV28, with 7 bases fitting TRBD1. CDR1 MDHEN and CDR2 SYDVKM come from the germline V gene. The CDR3 has 17 residues. The V and J ends lost 7 bases and 1 base, in that order; junction bases with no gene match: 15. CDR3 loop: CASTNRVRDSTNTEAFF. The CDR3 DNA follows: TGTGCCAGCACCAACCGGGTGAGGGACAGTACGAACACTGAAGCTTTCTTT.

The chain carries TRBV18 and TRBJ2-5; D remains ambiguous. The CDR3 consists of 14 residues. In germline, CDR1 is KGHSH, CDR2 LQKENI. V was pared by 5 bases and J by 3 bases, with 13 bases between. This chain's CDR3 is CASSSPMEKETQYF. CDR3 sequence (DNA): TGTGCCAGCTCATCCCCCATGGAGAAAGAGACCCAGTACTTC.

The J gene is TRBJ1-2, the V gene TRBV28; D not resolved. This CDR3 contains 15 residues. Per germline, CDR1 MDHEN and CDR2 SYDVKM. V was cut by 7 bases and J by 8 bases, with 23 bases left in between. CDR3: CASNSPGEGIEGYTF. CDR3 bases: TGTGCCAGCAATTCTCCCGGGGAGGGAATCGAGGGCTACACCTTC.

The chain carries TRBV15 and TRBJ2-2; possible D gene TRBD2, 5 bases. The CDR3 is made up of 16 amino acids. Germline V gives CDR1 LNHNV, CDR2 YYDKDF (reference sequence). Trimming removed 4 bases at V and 6 bases at J, with 18 bases between. The CDR3 reads CATSKGAAPLAGELFF. The CDR3 coding sequence is TGTGCCACCAGCAAAGGAGCGGCTCCCTTGGCCGGGGAGCTGTTTTTT.

This chain links TRBV28 with TRBJ1-2; 10 bases match TRBD1. The CDR3 sequence is 15 residues long. Trimming at V came to 6 bases and at J to 7 bases, leaving 11 bases not matched to a gene. The V gene's germline CDR1 is MDHEN and CDR2 SYDVKM. CDR3 in amino acids: CASRHIWTGGLGYTF. Written as DNA, the CDR3 is TGTGCCAGCAGACACATATGGACAGGGGGACTTGGCTACACCTTC.

The chain uses TRBV11-3 and TRBJ1-3; a possible D gene is TRBD1 (5 bases). V was trimmed by 5 bases and J by 4 bases, leaving 15 bases between them. This CDR3 is 15 amino acids long. Per germline, CDR1 SGHNT and CDR2 YENEEA. CDR3 protein: CASSPRAMSGNTIYF. For the CDR3, the DNA is TGTGCCAGCAGCCCCAGGGCGATGTCCGGAAACACCATATATTTT.

V gene TRBV1 combines with J gene TRBJ2-1; the table's D call, TRBD2, has no DNA check behind it. TRBV1 is a documented pseudogene. This CDR3 is built from 16 residues. CDR3 sequence: CASSQDRTRILNEQFF. CDR3 in DNA: TGCGCCAGCAGCCAAGATCGGACTAGAATCCTCAATGAGCAGTTCTTC.

The V call is TRBV15, the J call TRBJ2-3; possible D gene TRBD2, 7 bases. CDR3 length equals 14 residues. Germline V CDR1 and CDR2: LNHNV, YYDKDF (reference sequence). V gave up 0 bases and J gave up 6 bases, with 10 bases separating them. CDR3 protein: CATSREGGLDTQYF. Written as DNA, the CDR3 is TGTGCCACCAGCAGAGAGGGGGGGCTGGATACGCAGTATTTT.